This T cell receptor (beta chain) stems from a study of cytomegalovirus exposure and HLA in healthy donors. Whole-study context: Counted in an early data release were 65 million to 100 million unique TCRs from HLA-typed donors.

This CDR3 contains 13 residues. CDR1 and CDR2 from the germline V gene are SGHNT and YYREEE (reference sequence). The V and J ends lost 3 bases and 5 bases respectively, with 11 bases between them. Use of 60 Vbeta and 13 Jbeta primers characterized the PCR. TCRdb's copy holds only in-frame clones and misses some; the assay was immunoSEQ multiplex PCR. The table lists roughly 150,000 clones, 64% of them singletons. The sequenced sample was PBMCs. This sequence joins TRBV5-4 and TRBJ1-2, with D uncertain. The sequence was collected from a woman aged 25 to 39 in good health and CMV-seropositive. The CDR3 reads CASSSPSSYGYTF. In DNA form, the CDR3 reads TGTGCCAGCAGCTCCCCGAGTAGTTATGGCTACACCTTC.